Below, 13 T cell receptor beta chains from the same sample are listed, as sequenced in a study of blood T cell repertoires in COVID-19. Data came from immunoSEQ multiplex PCR; TCRdb stores just in-frame clones and leaves some out. The sample lists some 300,000 clones; approximately 86% were seen once. The material sequenced was PBMCs or T cells enriched from blood (not recorded which). The receptors come from a woman under 40 who had recovered from COVID-19.

A few counts support this clone. V usage is TRBV7-2 and J usage is TRBJ1-6; possibly TRBD1 for D (5 bases). This CDR3 is 18 amino acids long. The V gene's germline CDR1 is SGHTA and CDR2 FQGNSA. V was clipped by 5 bases and J by 13 bases, with 30 bases between them. The CDR3 nucleotides read TGTGCCAGCAGCCAAATCTCAGGGATTAGCGGCCTTCAGCGGCCCCTCCACTTT. Translating gives CASSQISGISGLQRPLHF.

The V and J genes are TRBV27 and TRBJ2-7, with 7 bases matching TRBD2. Trimming cost V 0 bases and J 1 base; bases outside gene matches: 6. CDR3 length equals 16 residues. CDR1 MNHEY and CDR2 SMNVEV come from the germline V gene (reference sequence). CDR3 region: CASSLSRLAASYEQYF. Here the CDR3 DNA reads TGTGCCAGCAGTTTATCCCGACTAGCCGCGTCCTACGAGCAGTACTTC.

The chain couples TRBV30 to TRBJ1-2, with TRBD1 identical over 11 bases. CDR3 length: 12 residues. The germline CDR1 and CDR2 sequences are GTSNPN and SVGIG (reference sequence). Germline trimming cut 5 bases from V and 8 bases from J; bases unmatched to any gene: 4. Written as DNA, the CDR3 is TGTGCCTGGGGACAGGGGGCGCGGGGCTACACCTTC. Residues: CAWGQGARGYTF.

The chain has TRBV7-2 and TRBJ1-2; the D gene is possibly TRBD1 (6 bases). The CDR3 has 15 residues. Trimming shortened V by 5 bases and J by 2 bases, and 15 bases separated the two germline ends. The germline V gene has CDR1 SGHTA and CDR2 FQGNSA. CDR3: CASSPRTVSNYGYTF. In nucleotides, the CDR3 is TGTGCCAGCAGCCCGCGGACAGTCTCCAACTATGGCTACACCTTC.

This chain links TRBV18 with TRBJ2-1, with 9 nucleotides matching TRBD2. There are 15 residues in the CDR3. Per the germline V gene, CDR1 is KGHSH and CDR2 is LQKENI. Germline trimming cut 4 bases from V and 4 bases from J; bases unmatched to any gene: 5. The CDR3 sequence is CASSLGLAPYNEQFF. CDR3 coding DNA: TGTGCCAGCTCACTAGGACTAGCGCCTTACAATGAGCAGTTCTTC.

The rearrangement uses TRBV6-5 and TRBJ1-2, with D tentatively TRBD1 (5 bases). This CDR3 comprises 13 residues. V was trimmed by 0 bases and J by 8 bases, leaving 10 bases between them. The V gene's germline CDR1 is MNHEY and CDR2 SVGAGI. CDR3 sequence reads: CASSYSPGGGYTF. The CDR3 bases are TGTGCCAGCAGTTACTCTCCCGGGGGGGGCTACACCTTC.

This clone was detected only once. CDR3: CASSSPGTANTEAFF. CDR3 DNA sequence: TGTGCCAGCAGCTCACCCGGGACAGCGAACACTGAAGCTTTCTTT. The chain employs TRBV7-8 and TRBJ1-1; 7 bases map to TRBD1. Germline CDR1 is SGHVS and CDR2 is FQNEAQ. The J segment lost 1 base and the V segment lost 4 bases, leaving 6 bases of the junction unmatched. The length of the CDR3 is 15 residues.

This clone was observed a single time. The J gene is TRBJ2-7, the V gene TRBV2; 7 nucleotides align to TRBD1. The germline CDR1 and CDR2 sequences are SNHLY and FYNNEI. The CDR3 loop spans 15 amino acids. V lost 4 bases to trimming and J lost 3 bases; unmatched junction nucleotides: 9. The CDR3, as DNA: TGTGCCAGCAGTGTACAGGGGATAAGGGTCTACGAGCAGTACTTC. Amino acids: CASSVQGIRVYEQYF.

J is TRBJ2-7 and V is TRBV2; TRBD1 might be the D (5 bases). CDR3 length equals 13 residues. Germline V lookup: CDR1 SNHLY, CDR2 FYNNEI. V lost 8 bases, J lost 0 bases, and 11 bases lay in between. The CDR3 DNA is TGTGCCAGCCTCCCCGACAGCTCCTACGAGCAGTACTTC. It specifies CASLPDSSYEQYF.

This chain joins TRBV4-3 and TRBJ1-2; D remains ambiguous. Germline CDR1 is LGHNA and CDR2 is YSLEER. The V end lost 0 bases, the J end lost 2 bases, and 10 bases lay between the germline ends. The CDR3 has 15 residues. CDR3 nucleotides: TGCGCCAGCAGCCAAGATCGAGGGAAGAACTATGGCTACACCTTC. It codes for CASSQDRGKNYGYTF.

The CDR3 region has the DNA TGTGCCAGCAGCTTGCAGGGAGGGACCTACAATGAGCAGTTCTTC. Amino acids: CASSLQGGTYNEQFF. This chain uses TRBV7-2 with TRBJ2-1, with 7 nucleotides matching TRBD2. CDR1 and CDR2 (germline): SGHTA, FQGNSA. The CDR3 spans 15 residues. Germline trimming cut 3 bases from V and 2 bases from J; bases unmatched to any gene: 4. Based on the CDR3 plus reference TRBV7-2 and TRBJ2-1, the full variable domain is GAGVSQSPSNKVTEKGKDVELRCDPISGHTALYWYRQSLGQGLEFLIYFQGNSAPDKSGLPSDRFSAERTGGSVSTLTIQRTQQEDSAVYLCASSLQGGTYNEQFFGPGTRLTVL.

The V and J genes are TRBV2 and TRBJ2-2; TRBD1 aligns across 9 bases. CDR1 and CDR2 from the germline V gene are SNHLY and FYNNEI. The CDR3 sequence is 13 residues long. V shed 5 bases, J shed 7 bases, and the junction held 2 bases outside the gene matches. The CDR3 reads CASSRTGDGELFF. DNA for the CDR3: TGTGCCAGCAGTAGGACAGGGGACGGGGAGCTGTTTTTT. Filled out from reference TRBV2 and TRBJ2-2, the complete variable domain reads EPEVTQTPSHQVTQMGQEVILRCVPISNHLYFYWYRQILGQKVEFLVSFYNNEISEKSEIFDDQFSVERPDGSNFTLKIRSTKLEDSAMYFCASSRTGDGELFFGEGSRLTVL.

The genes are TRBV9 and TRBJ1-2, with TRBD1 matching 10 bases. This CDR3 has 16 amino acids. The V and J ends lost 5 bases and 6 bases, in that order; junction bases with no gene match: 13. The germline CDR1 and CDR2 sequences are SGDLS and YYNGEE. In nucleotides, the CDR3 is TGTGCCAGCAGTGGGACCGGGACAGGGGTCCTTCATGGCTACACCTTC. As protein: CASSGTGTGVLHGYTF.